Listed below are T cell receptor beta chains from one sample, sequenced in a study of blood T cell repertoires in COVID-19. The protocol was immunoSEQ multiplex PCR, while the TCRdb copy is restricted to in-frame clones and leaves out a portion. The profile covers under 450,000 clones, with 70% to 85% appearing a single time and around 1.1% taken by the ten largest. The specimen sequenced was peripheral blood. These receptors originate from a human donor with acute or convalescent COVID-19. The donor label of this sample is uncertain. Both conserved end residues are part of each CDR3. Fields, in order: D gene, CDR3 length, V gene, clone size, J gene, CDR3 protein, CDR3 DNA. A D gene is named only where the DNA matches it firmly. Clone size is not always given. Where it is, it says once, few, many or a class for expanded clones.

d_gene: -; len: 12; v_gene: TRBV29-1; abundance: few; j_gene: TRBJ1-2; CDR3aa: CSTQVSTYGYTF; CDR3nt: TGCAGCACGCAGGTTTCCACTTATGGCTACACCTTC
d_gene: -; len: 15; v_gene: TRBV27; abundance: few; j_gene: TRBJ1-2; CDR3aa: CASSFRSEGRDGYTF; CDR3nt: TGTGCCAGCAGTTTCCGTAGTGAAGGGCGGGACGGCTACACCTTC
d_gene: -; len: 14; v_gene: TRBV19; abundance: -; j_gene: TRBJ1-1; CDR3aa: CASRDSRRNTEAFF; CDR3nt: TGTGCCAGTAGAGACTCTCGACGGAACACTGAAGCTTTCTTT
d_gene: -; len: 15; v_gene: TRBV28; abundance: -; j_gene: TRBJ1-3; CDR3aa: CASSFKGGSGNTIYF; CDR3nt: TGTGCCAGCAGTTTCAAGGGAGGGAGCGGAAACACCATATATTTT
d_gene: -; len: 13; v_gene: TRBV10-2; abundance: -; j_gene: TRBJ2-5; CDR3aa: CASSESQRRVEDF; CDR3nt: TGCGCCAGCAGTGAGTCGCAGAGGAGGGTTGAGGACTTC
d_gene: -; len: 14; v_gene: TRBV6-5; abundance: -; j_gene: TRBJ1-5; CDR3aa: CASGPNYSNQPQHF; CDR3nt: TGTGCCAGCGGGCCGAATTATAGCAATCAGCCCCAGCATTTT
d_gene: -; len: 14; v_gene: TRBV3-1/TRBV3-2; abundance: -; j_gene: TRBJ2-1; CDR3aa: CASSQGRQYNEQFF; CDR3nt: TGTGCCAGCAGCCAGGGCAGACAATACAATGAGCAGTTCTTC
d_gene: TRBD2; len: 19; v_gene: TRBV19; abundance: few; j_gene: TRBJ2-1; CDR3aa: CASRKGLAGGSGLYNEQFF; CDR3nt: TGTGCCAGTAGGAAGGGACTAGCGGGAGGAAGTGGGCTATACAATGAGCAGTTCTTC
d_gene: -; len: 13; v_gene: TRBV28; abundance: -; j_gene: TRBJ1-5; CDR3aa: CASTSNSLRPQHF; CDR3nt: TGTGCCAGCACATCGAACTCTCTTAGGCCCCAGCATTTT
d_gene: -; len: 16; v_gene: TRBV28; abundance: -; j_gene: TRBJ1-6; CDR3aa: CASSFSLTKVNSPLHF; CDR3nt: TGTGCCAGCAGTTTTTCCTTGACTAAAGTCAATTCACCCCTCCACTTT
d_gene: -; len: 15; v_gene: TRBV7-8; abundance: -; j_gene: TRBJ2-5; CDR3aa: CASSLGASQGETQYF; CDR3nt: TGTGCCAGCAGCTTAGGAGCCAGTCAGGGGGAGACCCAGTACTTC
d_gene: -; len: 15; v_gene: TRBV19; abundance: -; j_gene: TRBJ1-3; CDR3aa: CASSINFQTGNTIYF; CDR3nt: TGTGCCAGTAGTATAAACTTTCAAACTGGAAACACCATATATTTT
d_gene: TRBD1; len: 14; v_gene: TRBV19; abundance: -; j_gene: TRBJ2-7; CDR3aa: CASKSRQGTYEQYF; CDR3nt: TGTGCCAGTAAATCGAGACAGGGGACCTACGAGCAGTACTTC
d_gene: -; len: 14; v_gene: TRBV6-5; abundance: -; j_gene: TRBJ1-5; CDR3aa: CASSFRQDNQPQHF; CDR3nt: TGTGCCAGCAGTTTCCGACAGGACAATCAGCCCCAGCATTTT
d_gene: -; len: 15; v_gene: TRBV2; abundance: -; j_gene: TRBJ2-1; CDR3aa: CASSAGTASRDEQFF; CDR3nt: TGTGCCAGCAGTGCTGGGACTGCCTCCCGGGATGAGCAGTTCTTC
d_gene: TRBD1; len: 14; v_gene: TRBV11-2; abundance: -; j_gene: TRBJ2-1; CDR3aa: CASSPKTGGNEQFF; CDR3nt: TGTGCCAGCAGCCCAAAGACAGGGGGCAATGAGCAGTTCTTC
d_gene: TRBD2; len: 16; v_gene: TRBV4-2; abundance: -; j_gene: TRBJ2-7; CDR3aa: CASRVKRDGYAGEQYF; CDR3nt: TGTGCCAGCAGGGTAAAGCGGGATGGTTACGCGGGCGAGCAGTACTTC
d_gene: TRBD1; len: 14; v_gene: TRBV6-5; abundance: -; j_gene: TRBJ1-4; CDR3aa: CASSRQGWAEKLFF; CDR3nt: TGTGCCAGCAGCCGACAGGGCTGGGCGGAAAAACTGTTTTTT
d_gene: TRBD1; len: 16; v_gene: TRBV14; abundance: -; j_gene: TRBJ1-2; CDR3aa: CASSQEGQGLSYGYTF; CDR3nt: TGTGCCAGCAGCCAAGAAGGACAGGGACTGTCCTATGGCTACACCTTC
d_gene: -; len: 13; v_gene: TRBV27; abundance: -; j_gene: TRBJ2-7; CDR3aa: CASSFRQGPEQYF; CDR3nt: TGTGCCAGCAGTTTCCGGCAGGGGCCCGAGCAGTACTTC
d_gene: -; len: 14; v_gene: TRBV25-1; abundance: -; j_gene: TRBJ1-1; CDR3aa: CASRATGFQAEAFF; CDR3nt: TGTGCCAGCAGGGCCACAGGGTTTCAGGCTGAAGCTTTCTTT
d_gene: TRBD1; len: 12; v_gene: TRBV6-6; abundance: -; j_gene: TRBJ1-1; CDR3aa: CASSDRGREAFF; CDR3nt: TGTGCCAGTTCGGACAGGGGTCGTGAAGCTTTCTTT
d_gene: -; len: 16; v_gene: TRBV7-6; abundance: -; j_gene: TRBJ2-3; CDR3aa: CASSFGRGIGTDTQYF; CDR3nt: TGTGCCAGCAGCTTTGGCCGGGGAATAGGAACAGATACGCAGTATTTT